This T cell receptor (beta chain) was sequenced for a study (dated by TCRdb to 2015 to 2017). About the study as a whole: The study tested whether tumor-infiltrating Tregs in breast cancer are recruited from blood Tregs or converted in situ from other CD4+ T cell subsets. Paper-wide results and their limitations: The greatest overlap of tumor-infiltrating Treg TCR alpha and beta sequences was observed with tumor naive CD4+ T cells, followed by blood naive CD4+ T cells. Rather than covering whole repertoires, validation in the larger cohort was restricted to a single TCR beta V-J rearrangement. Tumor memory CD4+ T cell TCR gene usage was found to cluster with blood and lymph node memory CD4+ cells and with lymph node naive CD4+ cells.

The junction shows trimming of 0 bases on V and 4 bases on J, and the gene matches do not reach 9 bases of it. Inclusive of the bounding cysteine and phenylalanine, the CDR3 is 18 residues long. Just the 54-base CDR3 DNA is kept, in frame starting at base 1. According to the germline V gene, CDR1 reads MGHRA and CDR2 reads YSYEKL. Full-length TCR variable regions were amplified by 5' RACE PCR with constant-region reverse primers, followed by semi-nested PCR with Nested Universal Primer A. The ReliaPrep RNA Cell Miniprep System was used to extract total RNA, which was then reverse transcribed into 5'RACE-ready cDNA with the SMARTer RACE 5'/3' Kit. Multiplex adaptors were used to barcode the full-length TCR alpha and beta libraries, which were then sequenced on an Illumina MiSeq. In the authors' own workflow: For each of nine subset-tissue groups, sequencing data from the five patients were pooled, and the groups were compared by unsupervised clustering of TCR gene usage. The Morisita-Horn index, with shared sequences weighted by their contribution to each repertoire, was used to calculate repertoire similarity. The raw public reads went through TCRdb reprocessing: fastp at Q25, MiXCR clone calling, in-frame beta chains kept. One record per CDR3 amino acid sequence lists the most common genes and DNA. These V and J calls derive from TCRdb rather than the authors' analysis. The sample table lists tens of thousands of distinct CDR3 sequences, roughly 28% of them with a count of one. The ten largest account for under 2.5% of the sample.

This clonotype has only a few counts. The specificity of this receptor is unknown. Base qualities are not at hand, and no much larger clone is one base apart. Naive CD4+ T cells were purified with the Miltenyi Naive CD4+ T Cell Isolation kit, with Tregs depleted using CD25 microbeads. Tregs, naive and memory CD4+ T cells from tumor, blood and ipsilateral draining lymph nodes of roughly 5 breast cancer patients underwent full-length TCR alpha and beta sequencing. Ficoll density gradient centrifugation was used to isolate mononuclear cells from lymph nodes or from 50 to 60 ml of peripheral blood. Sorted cell populations were confirmed by FACS to exceed 90% purity.

Recombination connected TRBV4-1 to TRBJ1-6; 7 middle bases align to TRBD1. Sample: naive CD4+ T cells sorted from blood. The cell subset or site label corresponds to: naive CD4+ T cells, CD4+CD45RA+CD25-. This TCR came from a female donor with breast cancer. Here is the DNA: TGCGCCAGCAGCCAAGAGAGTATTCTGGGACAGTATAATTCACCCCTCCACTTT. It codes for CASSQESILGQYNSPLHF.